This is a list of T cell receptor beta chains from one sample in a study of cytotoxic CD8 clonotypes in ibrutinib-treated CLL. The method was immunoSEQ multiplex PCR; TCRdb's version includes in-frame clones alone and lacks a portion of them. This sample carries over 250,000 clones, around 77% of them seen once, and the ten largest clones take about 5.3%. The sample consisted of PBMCs, taken at disease progression, from a patient treated with ibrutinib. The receptor source for this set is a human donor with chronic lymphocytic leukemia. CDR3s include the opening cysteine and the closing phenylalanine or tryptophan. A D gene is named only where the DNA matches it firmly. The size field is filled for only some rows; it gives once, few, many or a size class.

v_call	cdr3_length	j_call	d_call	clone_size	cdr3_aa	cdr3_nt
TRBV5-1	15	TRBJ2-7	TRBD1	.	CASSLEGQGWYEQYF	TGCGCCAGCAGCTTGGAAGGACAGGGGTGGTACGAGCAGTACTTC
TRBV27	17	TRBJ2-5	TRBD2	.	CASSNELAGGARETQYF	TGTGCCAGCAGTAACGAGCTAGCGGGAGGGGCCCGAGAGACCCAGTACTTC
TRBV10-3	15	TRBJ2-1	TRBD2	.	CAISDLAGVHNEQFF	TGTGCCATCAGTGACCTAGCGGGGGTGCACAATGAGCAGTTCTTC
TRBV18	15	TRBJ1-5	.	.	CASSPGLLSNQPQHF	TGTGCCAGCTCACCAGGGTTGCTCAGCAATCAGCCCCAGCATTTT
TRBV25-1	13	TRBJ2-1	.	.	CASSPDPYNEQFF	TGTGCCAGCAGCCCGGACCCTTACAATGAGCAGTTCTTC
TRBV11-2	14	TRBJ2-7	TRBD1	.	CASSSGQGAYEQYF	TGTGCCAGCAGCTCCGGACAGGGGGCTTACGAGCAGTACTTC
TRBV7-6	15	TRBJ2-5	TRBD1	.	CASSLVRGLGETQYF	TGTGCCAGCAGCTTAGTCAGGGGGCTCGGAGAGACCCAGTACTTC
TRBV28	13	TRBJ2-7	.	.	CASSLSFPAGQYF	TGTGCCAGCAGTTTATCCTTCCCCGCAGGGCAGTACTTC
TRBV19	15	TRBJ2-3	TRBD2	.	CASSIQRGGTDTQYF	TGTGCCAGTAGTATACAGCGGGGAGGCACAGATACGCAGTATTTT
TRBV27	15	TRBJ2-6	.	.	CASSFVGDGANVLTF	TGTGCCAGCAGTTTTGTAGGGGACGGGGCCAACGTCCTGACTTTC
TRBV5-1	14	TRBJ2-2	.	few	CASSLGMGSGELFF	TGCGCCAGCAGCTTGGGAATGGGCTCCGGGGAGCTGTTTTTT
TRBV9	14	TRBJ2-7	.	once	CASSAPQVYYEQYF	TGTGCCAGCAGCGCGCCGCAGGTGTACTACGAGCAGTACTTC
TRBV15	14	TRBJ2-1	.	few	CATSSKSSYNEQFF	TGTGCCACCAGCAGTAAAAGCTCCTACAATGAGCAGTTCTTC
TRBV6-5	14	TRBJ1-2	.	.	CASSPAGGAGGYTF	TGTGCCAGCAGCCCGGCCGGGGGGGCGGGAGGCTACACCTTC
TRBV14	15	TRBJ1-2	TRBD1	.	CASSQYGTARGAYTF	TGTGCCAGCAGCCAATACGGGACAGCAAGGGGGGCCTACACCTTC
TRBV2	17	TRBJ1-4	.	.	CASSELLVRQPDEKLFF	TGTGCCAGCAGTGAATTGCTTGTCCGACAGCCGGATGAAAAACTGTTTTTT
TRBV19	14	TRBJ2-1	TRBD1	.	CASRRTGNYNEQFF	TGTGCCAGTAGGAGGACAGGGAATTACAATGAGCAGTTCTTC
TRBV10-1	14	TRBJ2-7	TRBD1	.	CASSDFTGDAEQYF	TGCGCCAGCAGTGATTTCACAGGGGATGCCGAGCAGTACTTC
TRBV28	12	TRBJ2-7	.	.	CASSPGTYEQYF	TGTGCCAGCAGTCCCGGGACCTACGAGCAGTACTTC
TRBV7-3	16	TRBJ1-2	.	.	CASSEAPGTRGEGYTF	TGTGCCAGCAGCGAAGCCCCAGGGACTCGAGGGGAGGGCTACACCTTC
TRBV4-1	15	TRBJ1-2	.	.	CASSQVPDRLDGYTF	TGCGCCAGCAGCCAAGTTCCCGATAGATTGGATGGCTACACCTTC
TRBV7-3	14	TRBJ2-3	.	.	CASSLNGGGDTQYF	TGTGCCAGCAGCTTAAACGGGGGTGGAGATACGCAGTATTTT
TRBV27	16	TRBJ2-1	.	.	CASSLSRGDRYNEQFF	TGTGCCAGCAGTTTATCGAGAGGGGACCGCTACAATGAGCAGTTCTTC
TRBV10-3	14	TRBJ2-7	TRBD2	.	CAISVTAGPYEQYF	TGTGCCATCAGTGTTACAGCGGGACCGTACGAGCAGTACTTC
TRBV7-2	13	TRBJ2-7	TRBD1	.	CASTGTGVVEQYF	TGTGCCAGCACCGGGACAGGGGTGGTTGAGCAGTACTTC
TRBV18	15	TRBJ2-5	TRBD1	.	CASSPGQGLQETQYF	TGTGCCAGCTCACCGGGACAGGGACTCCAAGAGACCCAGTACTTC
TRBV9	15	TRBJ2-1	.	.	CASSARDFSYNEQFF	TGTGCCAGCAGCGCCCGGGACTTCTCCTACAATGAGCAGTTCTTC
TRBV29-1	14	TRBJ2-3	.	.	CSVHHPPYTDTQYF	TGCAGCGTGCACCACCCGCCATACACAGATACGCAGTATTTT
TRBV7-9	12	TRBJ2-7	.	many	CASSLRAYEQYF	TGTGCCAGCAGCTTAAGGGCCTACGAGCAGTACTTC